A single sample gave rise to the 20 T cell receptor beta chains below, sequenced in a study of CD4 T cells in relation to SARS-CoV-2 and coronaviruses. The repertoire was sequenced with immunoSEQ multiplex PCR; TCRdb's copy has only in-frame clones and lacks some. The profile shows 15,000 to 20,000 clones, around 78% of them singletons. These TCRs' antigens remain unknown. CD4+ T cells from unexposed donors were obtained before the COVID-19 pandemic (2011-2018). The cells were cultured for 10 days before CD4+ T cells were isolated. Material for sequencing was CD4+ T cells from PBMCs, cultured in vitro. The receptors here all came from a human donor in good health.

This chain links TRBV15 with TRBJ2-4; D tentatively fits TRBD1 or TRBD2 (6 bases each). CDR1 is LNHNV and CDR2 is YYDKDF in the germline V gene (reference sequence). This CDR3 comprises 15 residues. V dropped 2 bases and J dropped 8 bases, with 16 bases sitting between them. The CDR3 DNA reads TGTGCCACCAGCAGACTAAACAGGGAGGTGGACATTCAGTACTTC. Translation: CATSRLNREVDIQYF.

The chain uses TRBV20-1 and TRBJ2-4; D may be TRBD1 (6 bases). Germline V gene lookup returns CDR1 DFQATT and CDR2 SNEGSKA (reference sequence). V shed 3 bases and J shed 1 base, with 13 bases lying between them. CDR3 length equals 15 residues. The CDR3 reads CSASTGQLAKNIQYF. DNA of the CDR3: TGCAGTGCTAGTACGGGACAACTCGCCAAAAACATTCAGTACTTC.

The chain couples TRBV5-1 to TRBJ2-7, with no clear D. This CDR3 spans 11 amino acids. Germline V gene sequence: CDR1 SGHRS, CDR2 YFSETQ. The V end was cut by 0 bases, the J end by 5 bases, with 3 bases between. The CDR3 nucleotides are TGCGCCAGCAGCTTGGCCCACGAGCAGTACTTC. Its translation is CASSLAHEQYF.

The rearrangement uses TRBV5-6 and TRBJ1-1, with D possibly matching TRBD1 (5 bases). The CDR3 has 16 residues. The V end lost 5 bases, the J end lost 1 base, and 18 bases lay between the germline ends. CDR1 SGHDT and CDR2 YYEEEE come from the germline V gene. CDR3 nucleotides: TGTGCCAGCAGTAAAGAGCCGGGACCCGGGAACACTGAAGCTTTCTTT. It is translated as CASSKEPGPGNTEAFF.

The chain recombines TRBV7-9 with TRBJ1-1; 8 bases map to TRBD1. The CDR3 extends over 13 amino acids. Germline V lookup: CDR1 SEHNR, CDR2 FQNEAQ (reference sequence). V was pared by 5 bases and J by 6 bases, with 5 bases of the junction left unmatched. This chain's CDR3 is CASSQRTGPEAFF. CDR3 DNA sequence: TGTGCCAGCAGCCAAAGGACAGGGCCTGAAGCTTTCTTT.

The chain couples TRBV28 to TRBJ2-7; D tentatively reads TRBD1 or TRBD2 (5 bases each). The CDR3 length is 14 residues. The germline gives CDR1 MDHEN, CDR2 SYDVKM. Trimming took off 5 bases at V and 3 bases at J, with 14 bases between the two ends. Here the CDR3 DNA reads TGTGCCAGCAGTACCTTATGGGGGTACTACGAGCAGTACTTC. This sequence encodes CASSTLWGYYEQYF.

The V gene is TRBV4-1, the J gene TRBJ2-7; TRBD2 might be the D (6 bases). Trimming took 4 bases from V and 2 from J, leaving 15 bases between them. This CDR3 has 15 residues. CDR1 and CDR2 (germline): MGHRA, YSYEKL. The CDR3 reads CASSREGGGTYEQYF. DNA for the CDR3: TGCGCCAGCAGCCGAGAAGGCGGCGGGACCTACGAGCAGTACTTC.

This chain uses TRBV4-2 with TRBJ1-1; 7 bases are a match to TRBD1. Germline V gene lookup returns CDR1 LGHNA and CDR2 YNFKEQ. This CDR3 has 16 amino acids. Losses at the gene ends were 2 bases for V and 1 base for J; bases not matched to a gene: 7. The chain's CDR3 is CASSQPKQGTNTEAFF. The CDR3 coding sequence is TGTGCCAGCAGCCAACCTAAACAGGGGACGAACACTGAAGCTTTCTTT.

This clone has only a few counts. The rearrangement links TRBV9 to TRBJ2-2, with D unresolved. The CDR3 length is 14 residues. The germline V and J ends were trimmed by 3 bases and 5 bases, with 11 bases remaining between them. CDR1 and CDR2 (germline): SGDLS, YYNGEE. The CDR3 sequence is CASSAGRLTGELFF. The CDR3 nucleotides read TGTGCCAGCAGCGCAGGACGTTTGACCGGGGAGCTGTTTTTT.

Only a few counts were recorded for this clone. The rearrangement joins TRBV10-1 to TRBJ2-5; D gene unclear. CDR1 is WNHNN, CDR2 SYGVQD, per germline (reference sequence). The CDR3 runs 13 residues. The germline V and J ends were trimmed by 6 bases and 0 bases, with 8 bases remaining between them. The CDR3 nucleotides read TGCGCCAGCAGCAGCCAGTACCAAGAGACCCAGTACTTC. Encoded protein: CASSSQYQETQYF.

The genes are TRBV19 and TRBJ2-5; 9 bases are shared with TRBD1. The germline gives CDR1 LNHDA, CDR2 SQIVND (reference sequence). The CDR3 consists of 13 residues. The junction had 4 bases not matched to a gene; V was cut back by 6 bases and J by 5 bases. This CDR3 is CASRGTGRETQYF. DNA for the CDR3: TGTGCCAGTAGGGGGACAGGGCGGGAGACCCAGTACTTC.

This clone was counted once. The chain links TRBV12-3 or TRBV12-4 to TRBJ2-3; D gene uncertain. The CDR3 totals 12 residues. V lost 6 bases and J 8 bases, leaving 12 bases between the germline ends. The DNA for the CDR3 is TGTGCCAGCAGAACTGAGGTCGCTACGCAGTATTTT. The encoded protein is CASRTEVATQYF.

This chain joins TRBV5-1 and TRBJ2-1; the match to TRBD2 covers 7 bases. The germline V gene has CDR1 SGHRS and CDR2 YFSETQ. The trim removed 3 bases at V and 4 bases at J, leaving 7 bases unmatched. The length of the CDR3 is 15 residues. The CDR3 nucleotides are TGCGCCAGCAGCTCGGCGGGAGAAGGGTACAATGAGCAGTTCTTC. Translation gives CASSSAGEGYNEQFF.

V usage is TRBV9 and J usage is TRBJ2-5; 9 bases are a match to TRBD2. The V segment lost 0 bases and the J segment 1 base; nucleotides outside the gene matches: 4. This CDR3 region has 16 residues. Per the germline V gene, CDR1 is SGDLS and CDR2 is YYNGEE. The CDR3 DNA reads TGTGCCAGCAGCGTAGCAGCGGGAGGACTCCAAGAGACCCAGTACTTC. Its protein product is CASSVAAGGLQETQYF.

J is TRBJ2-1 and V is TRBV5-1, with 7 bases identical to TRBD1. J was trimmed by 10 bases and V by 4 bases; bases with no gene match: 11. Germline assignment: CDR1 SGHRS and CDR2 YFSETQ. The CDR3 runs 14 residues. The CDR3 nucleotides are TGCGCCAGCAGCGAAAAGGGGGCAAGAGAGGAGCAGTTCTTC. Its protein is CASSEKGAREEQFF.

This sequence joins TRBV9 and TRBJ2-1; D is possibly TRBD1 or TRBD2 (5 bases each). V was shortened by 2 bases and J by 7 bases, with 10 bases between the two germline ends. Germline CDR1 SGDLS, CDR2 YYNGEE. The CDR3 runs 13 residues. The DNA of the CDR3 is TGTGCCAGCAGCGTCGGGGCGTGGAATGAGCAGTTCTTC. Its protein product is CASSVGAWNEQFF. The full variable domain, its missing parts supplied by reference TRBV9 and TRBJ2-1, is DSGVTQTPKHLITATGQRVTLRCSPRSGDLSVYWYQQSLDQGLQFLIQYYNGEERAKGNILERFSAQQFPDLHSELNLSSLELGDSALYFCASSVGAWNEQFFGPGTRLTVL.

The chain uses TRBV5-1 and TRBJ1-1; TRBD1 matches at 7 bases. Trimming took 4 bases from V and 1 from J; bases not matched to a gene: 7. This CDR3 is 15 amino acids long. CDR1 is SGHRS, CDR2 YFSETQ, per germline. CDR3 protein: CASSAAGQSNTEAFF. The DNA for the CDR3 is TGCGCCAGCAGCGCGGCGGGACAGTCGAACACTGAAGCTTTCTTT.

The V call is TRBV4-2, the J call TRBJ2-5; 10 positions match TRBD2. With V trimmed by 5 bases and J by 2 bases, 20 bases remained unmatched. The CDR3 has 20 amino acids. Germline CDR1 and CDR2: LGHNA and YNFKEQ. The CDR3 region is CASSFLGLARLLENQETQYF. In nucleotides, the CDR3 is TGTGCCAGCAGCTTTCTGGGACTAGCGAGATTGCTAGAAAATCAAGAGACCCAGTACTTC.

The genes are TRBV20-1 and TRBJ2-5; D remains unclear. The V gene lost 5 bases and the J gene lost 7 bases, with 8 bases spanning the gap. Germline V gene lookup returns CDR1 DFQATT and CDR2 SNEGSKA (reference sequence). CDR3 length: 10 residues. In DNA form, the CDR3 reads TGCAGTGCTCCACTGGGGACCCAGTACTTC. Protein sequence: CSAPLGTQYF.

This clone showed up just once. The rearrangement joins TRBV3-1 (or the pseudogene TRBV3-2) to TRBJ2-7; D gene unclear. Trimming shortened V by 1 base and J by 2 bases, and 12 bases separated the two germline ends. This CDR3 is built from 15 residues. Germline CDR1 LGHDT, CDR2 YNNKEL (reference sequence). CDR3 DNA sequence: TGTGCCAGCAGCCAAGTTTCCAAGGAACCCTACGAGCAGTACTTC. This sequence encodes CASSQVSKEPYEQYF.